This entry lists 10 T cell receptor beta chains sequenced from one sample in a study of cytomegalovirus exposure and HLA in healthy donors. The PCR made use of 60 Vbeta and 13 Jbeta primers. Method: immunoSEQ multiplex PCR; TCRdb's copy keeps in-frame clones and lacks some. The table has about 190,000 clones, roughly 77% seen once. Specimen: PBMCs. The receptors come from a woman aged 25-40 years in good health and CMV-seropositive.

This clone was observed a handful of times. This rearrangement joins TRBV4-1 to TRBJ2-5, with unresolved D. The CDR3 covers 16 residues. Germline assignment: CDR1 MGHRA and CDR2 YSYEKL. The V end was cut by 3 bases, the J end by 5 bases, with 19 bases between. CDR3 amino acids: CASSHELTALGETQYF. In nucleotides, the CDR3 is TGCGCCAGCAGCCACGAACTGACCGCGCTAGGCGAGACCCAGTACTTC.

The CDR3 DNA follows: TGTGCCAGCAGCTTAGAGACTAGCGGGATTGGGACCCAGTACTTC. It specifies CASSLETSGIGTQYF. This sequence joins TRBV11-2 and TRBJ2-5; 11 positions agree with TRBD2. This CDR3 comprises 15 residues. Germline CDR1 reads SGHAT; CDR2 reads FQNNGV. Unmatched junction bases numbered 4, after V lost 0 bases and J lost 7 bases.

The rearrangement uses TRBV10-2 and TRBJ1-2; D perhaps matches TRBD1 (6 bases). The V end was cut by 4 bases, the J end by 7 bases, with 19 bases between. The CDR3 is 15 residues long. Germline CDR1 is WSHSY and CDR2 is SAAADI. CDR3 protein: CASSAYREGEAGYTF. Here the CDR3 DNA reads TGCGCCAGCAGTGCGTATAGGGAGGGGGAGGCTGGCTACACCTTC.

This clone was seen a few times. The CDR3 DNA reads as TGTGCCAGCAGCCAACAGGGCTCTGGGGCCAACGTCCTGACTTTC. Its translation: CASSQQGSGANVLTF. The rearrangement links TRBV28 to TRBJ2-6; TRBD1 might be the D (6 bases). The germline V gene has CDR1 MDHEN and CDR2 SYDVKM. The CDR3 loop spans 15 amino acids. Trimming took off 6 bases at V and 0 bases at J, with 9 bases between the two ends.

This chain connects TRBV28 to TRBJ1-1; no reliable D call. From germline, CDR1 is MDHEN and CDR2 SYDVKM. CDR3 size: 15 residues. Trimming removed 2 bases at V and 2 bases at J, with 12 bases between. As DNA, the CDR3 is TGTGCCAGCAGTTTAACTCTCGAGGCAAACACTGAAGCTTTCTTT. The encoded protein is CASSLTLEANTEAFF.

This clone was seen a few times. The chain joins TRBV4-2 to TRBJ1-5, with 7 nucleotides matching TRBD1. Unmatched junction bases numbered 6, after V lost 3 bases and J lost 1 base. Looked up from germline, CDR1 is LGHNA and CDR2 is YNFKEQ. The CDR3 is 16 amino acids. CDR3 protein: CASSQTGLVSNQPQHF. As DNA, the CDR3 is TGTGCCAGCAGCCAGACAGGGTTGGTAAGCAATCAGCCCCAGCATTTT.

The chain has TRBV5-4 and TRBJ2-7, with a weak D call TRBD2 (6 bases). The CDR3 totals 17 residues. V was trimmed by 6 bases and J by 6 bases, leaving 28 bases between them. CDR1 and CDR2 (germline): SGHNT, YYREEE (reference sequence). This chain's CDR3 is CASTFSPLTGGIGEQYF. The CDR3 DNA reads as TGTGCCAGCACTTTCTCGCCCCTTACTGGGGGGATTGGCGAGCAGTACTTC.

This clone came up a few times. V gene TRBV2 combines with J gene TRBJ2-3; D remains unclear. The CDR3 is 18 amino acids. CDR1 and CDR2 (germline): SNHLY, FYNNEI. The V end lost 1 base, the J end lost 8 bases, and 25 bases lay between the germline ends. CDR3 in DNA: TGTGCCAGCAGTGAAGGGCAAAGAGCCCCCGTGGTTACGGGTACGCAGTATTTT. This encodes CASSEGQRAPVVTGTQYF.

CDR3 protein: CASSRPGYFNSYEQYF. The CDR3 nucleotides are TGTGCCAGCAGCAGACCGGGATACTTCAACTCCTACGAGCAGTACTTC. The rearrangement links TRBV7-4 to TRBJ2-5; maybe TRBD2 (5 bases). Matching the DNA end better, TRBJ2-7 makes the J call doubtful. CDR3 length: 16 residues. Per germline, CDR1 SGHVT and CDR2 SQSDAQ.

The gene calls are TRBV7-9 and TRBJ1-6; TRBD1 aligns across 9 bases. This CDR3 has 16 residues. V lost 5 bases and J lost 3; bases outside the gene matches: 5. CDR1 SEHNR and CDR2 FQNEAQ come from the germline V gene (reference sequence). CDR3 loop: CASSQGQGFYNSPLHF. The CDR3 DNA follows: TGTGCCAGCAGCCAGGGACAGGGCTTCTATAATTCACCCCTCCACTTT.